The 16 T cell receptor beta chains listed next were all sequenced from one sample in a study of T cells in Graves' hyperthyroidism and ophthalmopathy. RNA transcripts were the template for amplifying TCR beta CDR3 regions. HTBI primers drove first-round RT-PCR of the TCR CDR3. TCRdb recomputed calls from the multiplex PCR reads with MiXCR, one row per CDR3 protein. Among roughly 170,000 distinct CDR3 sequences listed, approximately 15% were seen once. Sequencing was carried out using blood. Receptors originate from a woman aged 50 to 60 with Graves' hyperthyroidism.

The chain is built from TRBV7-9 and TRBJ2-5; 8 bases agree with TRBD1. V shed 3 bases, J shed 9 bases, and the junction held 12 bases outside the gene matches. The CDR3 sequence is 15 residues long. Germline-derived CDR1 and CDR2 are SEHNR and FQNEAQ (reference sequence). The DNA for the CDR3 is TGTGCCAGCAGCTTTGCAGGGGGCCAAGTAATCGCCCAGTACTTC. Translation: CASSFAGGQVIAQYF.

The chain employs TRBV3-1 and TRBJ1-1; D not resolved. This CDR3 region has 16 residues. Germline lookup yields CDR1 LGHDT and CDR2 YNNKEL (reference sequence). Trimming shortened V by 0 bases and J by 1 base, and 12 bases separated the two germline ends. The CDR3 protein is CASSQDYGDRNTEAFF. CDR3 DNA: TGTGCCAGCAGCCAAGATTACGGGGATCGGAACACTGAAGCTTTCTTT.

This clonotype was detected ten times or more. This chain joins TRBV24-1 and TRBJ1-1, with TRBD1 as a possible D gene (5 bases). Trimming shortened V by 4 bases and J by 7 bases, and 9 bases separated the two germline ends. Germline CDR1 KGHDR, CDR2 SFDVKD. This CDR3 comprises 12 residues. The CDR3 region has the DNA TGTGCCACCAGTGACCCCGGGGGTGAAGCTTTCTTT. Its translation is CATSDPGGEAFF.

This clonotype was counted ten times or more. The chain employs TRBV18 and TRBJ2-3; 7 bases agree with TRBD2. The J segment lost 4 bases and the V segment lost 3 bases, leaving 7 bases of the junction unmatched. The V gene's germline CDR1 is KGHSH and CDR2 LQKENI. The CDR3 consists of 15 residues. CDR3 bases: TGTGCCAGCTCACCGGGGGGGATCGGTGCAGATACGCAGTATTTT. It is translated as CASSPGGIGADTQYF.

This clonotype was picked up a small number of times. The gene calls are TRBV4-1 and TRBJ1-2, with 8 bases lining up with TRBD1. J gave up 6 bases and V 0 bases, and 6 bases lay outside the gene matches. Germline assignment: CDR1 MGHRA and CDR2 YSYEKL. The CDR3 loop spans 15 amino acids. CDR3: CASSQDPGGIDGYTF. The CDR3 coding sequence is TGCGCCAGCAGCCAAGATCCAGGGGGCATTGATGGCTACACCTTC.

V and J are TRBV18 and TRBJ2-1; D possibly corresponds to TRBD2 (6 bases). The germline V gene encodes CDR1 KGHSH and CDR2 LQKENI. Trimming pared 5 bases from V and 10 bases from J, leaving 12 bases between. The CDR3 contains 12 residues. CDR3 bases: TGTGCCAGCTCAGACGGAGGGGTCGAGCAGTTCTTC. Amino acids: CASSDGGVEQFF.

This chain connects TRBV12-3 or TRBV12-4 to TRBJ2-2; D is unclear. The CDR3 sequence is 13 residues long. Trimming pared 2 bases from V and 6 bases from J, leaving 7 bases between. Here the CDR3 reads CASSLNLAGELFF. The CDR3 coding sequence is TGTGCCAGCAGTTTAAATCTTGCCGGGGAGCTGTTTTTT.

This clonotype has ten or more counts. The chain joins TRBV20-1 to TRBJ1-1; 7 bases align to TRBD1. The CDR3 sequence is 13 residues long. Per the germline V gene, CDR1 is DFQATT and CDR2 is SNEGSKA (reference sequence). After removal of 6 bases from V and 2 bases from J, the junction contained 6 bases not matched to a gene. CDR3 sequence (DNA): TGCAGTGCAGTAACAGGGGCCAACACTGAAGCTTTCTTT. Its protein product is CSAVTGANTEAFF.

This clonotype has just a few counts. This may come from a read error, since a much larger clone is one base off. The chain links TRBV13 to TRBJ1-4, with 7 bases aligning to TRBD1. The J segment lost 0 bases and the V segment lost 5 bases, leaving 6 bases of the junction unmatched. Germline lookup yields CDR1 PRHDT and CDR2 FYEKMQ (reference sequence). The CDR3 consists of 16 residues. DNA of the CDR3: TGTGCCAGCAGCCGAGGCAGGGGGGCAACTAATGAAAAACTGTTTTTT. It specifies CASSRGRGATNEKLFF.

This clonotype was seen a handful of times. This rearrangement joins TRBV5-1 to TRBJ2-7; the D gene is possibly TRBD2 (7 bases). The ends were cut back, 0 bases at V and 1 base at J, with 14 bases in the middle. Germline V gives CDR1 SGHRS, CDR2 YFSETQ. This CDR3 has 16 residues. The chain's CDR3 is CASSLVGGGQSYEQYF. The DNA of the CDR3 is TGCGCCAGCAGCTTGGTGGGCGGGGGCCAATCCTACGAGCAGTACTTC.

J is TRBJ1-2 and V is TRBV4-3; D unclear. CDR3 length: 13 amino acids. Germline V gene lookup returns CDR1 LGHNA and CDR2 YSLEER. The germline V and J ends were trimmed by 2 bases and 1 base, with 5 bases remaining between them. The CDR3, as DNA: TGCGCCAGCAGCCAATTTGTTAACTATGGCTACACCTTC. Translating gives CASSQFVNYGYTF.

Comments on this clonotype: A read error is possible here, since a much larger clone lies one base away. The V call is TRBV20-1, the J call TRBJ2-5; maybe TRBD1 (5 bases). CDR3 length equals 16 residues. Germline values: CDR1 DFQATT, CDR2 SNEGSKA (reference sequence). V lost 0 bases, J lost 4 bases, and 18 bases lay in between. The CDR3 DNA is TGCAGTGCTAGAGATCCATTCAGGGCGAAAAGAGAGACCCAGTACTTC. This encodes CSARDPFRAKRETQYF.

This clonotype occurred many times. The V gene is TRBV19, the J gene TRBJ1-5; 7 bases align to TRBD1. CDR1 and CDR2 (germline): LNHDA, SQIVND (reference sequence). The trim removed 5 bases at V and 0 bases at J, leaving 7 bases unmatched. This CDR3 is 16 amino acids long. Written as DNA, the CDR3 is TGTGCCAGTAGTCCGACAGGGCAGTATAGCAATCAGCCCCAGCATTTT. Translation: CASSPTGQYSNQPQHF.

V usage is TRBV18 and J usage is TRBJ1-4; no firm D call. The CDR3 length is 17 residues. The germline V gene has CDR1 KGHSH and CDR2 LQKENI. V was cut by 3 bases and J by 0 bases, with 14 bases left in between. CDR3 in DNA: TGTGCCAGCTCACCTTCAGCGCAGCTAGCAACTAATGAAAAACTGTTTTTT. This translates into CASSPSAQLATNEKLFF.

V gene TRBV6-1 combines with J gene TRBJ1-5; D may be TRBD1 (5 bases). Germline V lookup: CDR1 MNHNS, CDR2 SASEGT. The V end was cut by 5 bases, the J end by 6 bases, with 8 bases between. CDR3 length: 12 amino acids. In nucleotides, the CDR3 is TGTGCCAGCAGTAAAGGGGCTCAGCCCCAGCATTTT. This translates into CASSKGAQPQHF.

The table lists this clonotype with many counts. The rearrangement uses TRBV11-2 and TRBJ2-1; D gene ambiguous. V was shortened by 1 base and J by 8 bases, with 9 bases between the two germline ends. The CDR3 is 13 amino acids. CDR1 and CDR2 from the germline V gene are SGHAT and FQNNGV. This CDR3 reads CASSLGLEDEQFF. The CDR3 nucleotides are TGTGCCAGCAGCTTAGGGCTCGAGGATGAGCAGTTCTTC.